These T cell receptor beta chains were read from a single sample in a study of blood T cells in healthy people across ages. TCRdb independently ran MiXCR on the 5' RACE reads; one entry per CDR3 protein. The data contain 1.2 million to 1.5 million distinct CDR3 sequences, around two fifths of them singletons. Sequencing was carried out using blood. The receptors stem from a woman aged 18-29 years in good health. CDR3s include the opening cysteine and the closing phenylalanine or tryptophan. The order of the fields is clone size, D gene, V gene, J gene, CDR3 protein, CDR3 DNA. D genes are given only for firm matches. The listing skips clone size in some rows; elsewhere it reads once, few, many or a size class.

NA	TRBD2	TRBV5-1	TRBJ2-7	CASSWTSGNEQYF	TGCGCCAGCAGCTGGACTAGCGGGAACGAGCAGTACTTC
NA	NA	TRBV3-1	TRBJ2-7	CASSHTVGEQYF	TGTGCCAGCAGCCACACCGTCGGGGAGCAGTACTTC
NA	NA	TRBV29-1	TRBJ1-4	CSVPTDATNEKLFF	TGCAGCGTTCCGACGGACGCAACTAATGAAAAACTGTTTTTT
NA	NA	TRBV10-3	TRBJ2-3	CAISGEGWGTDTQYF	TGTGCCATCAGTGGTGAGGGGTGGGGAACAGATACGCAGTATTTT
NA	NA	TRBV19	TRBJ2-1	CASSMQEEAYNEQFF	TGTGCCAGTAGTATGCAAGAGGAGGCCTACAATGAGCAGTTCTTC
NA	NA	TRBV20-1	TRBJ2-2	CSASMAGNTGELFF	TGCAGTGCTAGCATGGCGGGCAACACCGGGGAGCTGTTTTTT
many	TRBD2	TRBV3-1	TRBJ2-1	CASGGGAYNEQFF	TGTGCCAGCGGCGGGGGGGCCTACAATGAGCAGTTCTTC
NA	NA	TRBV6-5	TRBJ2-1	CASAPDLPAAYNEQFF	TGTGCCAGCGCGCCTGATTTACCAGCAGCCTACAATGAGCAGTTCTTC
NA	TRBD2	TRBV29-1	TRBJ2-6	CSVELASGVTSGANVLTF	TGCAGCGTTGAATTGGCTAGCGGCGTTACCTCTGGGGCCAACGTCCTGACTTTC
NA	NA	TRBV12-3/TRBV12-4	TRBJ1-5	CASSSRGRGGSQPQHF	TGTGCCAGCAGTTCTAGGGGTAGGGGGGGGAGTCAGCCCCAGCATTTT
NA	NA	TRBV10-3	TRBJ1-1	CAISAEVLNTEAFF	TGTGCCATCAGTGCGGAGGTCCTGAACACTGAAGCTTTCTTT
NA	NA	TRBV7-3	TRBJ2-1	CASSLITGYNEQFF	TGTGCCAGTAGCTTAATAACAGGCTACAATGAGCAGTTCTTC
few	NA	TRBV5-1	TRBJ2-1	CASSSHLEQFF	TGCGCCAGCAGCTCCCACCTCGAGCAGTTCTTC
few	NA	TRBV5-1	TRBJ2-3	CASSFRPGDTDTQYF	TGCGCCAGCAGCTTCCGGCCGGGGGATACAGATACGCAGTATTTT
NA	NA	TRBV6-4	TRBJ2-7	CASSSSSRDRVQNEQYF	NA
few	NA	TRBV12-3/TRBV12-4	TRBJ2-7	CASSETGFDEQYF	TGTGCCAGCAGTGAAACAGGGTTCGACGAGCAGTACTTC
few	TRBD1	TRBV6-5	TRBJ1-2	CASSTSFTGAYGYTF	TGTGCCAGCAGTACCTCGTTTACAGGGGCCTATGGCTACACCTTC
NA	TRBD1	TRBV7-2	TRBJ2-3	CASSAGDRVADTQYF	TGTGCCAGCAGCGCCGGGGACAGGGTGGCAGATACGCAGTATTTT
NA	NA	TRBV12-3/TRBV12-4	TRBJ1-1	CASSDLGGVNTEAFF	TGTGCCAGCAGTGACCTAGGGGGGGTGAACACTGAAGCTTTCTTT
NA	NA	TRBV28	TRBJ2-1	CASSLGGHQSVGGQFF	TGTGCCAGCAGTTTAGGGGGACACCAATCGGTAGGGGGGCAGTTCTTC
NA	NA	TRBV18	TRBJ1-5	CASSPEQGLNQPQHF	TGTGCCAGCTCACCGGAACAGGGCCTCAATCAGCCCCAGCATTTT
NA	NA	TRBV4-1	TRBJ1-1	CASSQDQLNTEAFF	TGCGCCAGCAGCCAAGACCAGTTGAACACTGAAGCTTTCTTT
NA	TRBD2	TRBV29-1	TRBJ2-3	CSAEHRKAGVKTDTQYF	TGCAGCGCTGAACACCGTAAAGCGGGAGTTAAGACAGATACGCAGTATTTT
few	NA	TRBV5-6	TRBJ2-1	CASSLGTSTGTNEQFF	TGTGCCAGCAGCTTAGGGACTTCGACGGGTACCAATGAGCAGTTCTTC
NA	TRBD2	TRBV12-5	TRBJ2-3	CASGTNLAGDTQYF	TGTGCTAGTGGCACGAATCTAGCGGGGGATACGCAGTATTTT
NA	NA	TRBV7-9	TRBJ2-1	CASSLLALYNEQFF	TGTGCCAGCAGCTTATTAGCCCTATACAATGAGCAGTTCTTC
NA	NA	TRBV4-2	TRBJ2-7	CASRPSLGKSGSSSYEQYF	TGTGCCAGCAGGCCGTCGCTCGGGAAAAGCGGATCGAGCTCCTACGAGCAGTACTTC
few	NA	TRBV7-9	TRBJ1-6	CASSLSYGRTYNSPLHF	TGTGCCAGCAGCTTATCATACGGGAGAACCTATAATTCACCCCTCCACTTT
NA	NA	TRBV2	TRBJ2-7	CASSEGRGFHEQYF	TGTGCCAGCAGTGAGGGCAGGGGTTTCCACGAGCAGTACTTC
few	TRBD2	TRBV4-1	TRBJ2-3	CASSHSLASGGSTDTQYF	TGCGCCAGCAGCCACTCATTGGCTAGCGGGGGGAGCACAGATACGCAGTATTTT
NA	NA	TRBV20-1	TRBJ2-3	CSAQPLVSWESGTDTQYF	TGCAGTGCCCAACCACTTGTTTCGTGGGAATCTGGCACAGATACGCAGTATTTT
few	NA	TRBV28	TRBJ2-3	CASSPRLRYSTDTQYF	TGTGCCAGCAGTCCAAGACTGAGATATAGCACAGATACGCAGTATTTT
few	TRBD2	TRBV5-1	TRBJ2-1	CASRSGLAVYNEQFF	TGCGCCAGCAGATCGGGACTAGCGGTCTACAATGAGCAGTTCTTC
few	TRBD1	TRBV7-2	TRBJ1-2	CASSLDPGQAYGYTF	TGTGCCAGCAGCTTAGACCCCGGACAGGCCTATGGCTACACCTTC
NA	NA	TRBV3-1	TRBJ1-2	CASSQGPPGAYGYTF	TGTGCCAGCAGCCAGGGACCTCCAGGGGCCTATGGCTACACCTTC
NA	NA	TRBV20-1	TRBJ2-5	CSARGRRETQYF	TGCAGTGCTAGAGGACGTAGGGAGACCCAGTACTTC
NA	TRBD2	TRBV10-2	TRBJ2-2	CASMKGTTSNTGELFF	TGCGCCAGCATGAAGGGGACTACCTCGAACACCGGGGAGCTGTTTTTT
few	NA	TRBV18	TRBJ2-6	CASSPQGIVTGANVLTF	TGTGCCAGCTCACCGCAGGGTATCGTGACTGGGGCCAACGTCCTGACTTTC
NA	NA	TRBV25-1	TRBJ1-2	CASSDAGKRYGYTF	TGTGCCAGCAGTGATGCAGGGAAACGCTATGGCTACACCTTC
NA	NA	TRBV5-1	TRBJ2-5	CASSLSEAQYF	TGCGCCAGCAGCTTATCAGAGGCCCAGTACTTC
NA	TRBD2	TRBV6-2/TRBV6-3	TRBJ2-5	CASFPLAGGGETQYF	TGTGCCAGTTTCCCCCTAGCGGGGGGCGGAGAGACCCAGTACTTC
NA	NA	TRBV15	TRBJ1-5	CATSRDRAAFQPQHF	TGTGCCACCAGCAGAGACCGGGCAGCCTTCCAGCCCCAGCATTTT
NA	NA	TRBV29-1	TRBJ1-5	CSVGDIQPQHF	TGCAGCGTTGGGGACATTCAGCCCCAGCATTTT
NA	NA	TRBV14	TRBJ2-7	CASSQKGENNEQYF	TGTGCCAGCAGCCAAAAAGGAGAAAACAATGAGCAGTACTTC
NA	NA	TRBV6-5	TRBJ1-5	CASSWDPSQPQHF	TGTGCCAGCAGTTGGGACCCAAGTCAGCCCCAGCATTTT
NA	NA	TRBV20-1	TRBJ2-7	CSARGLSAYKQYF	TGCAGTGCTCGCGGCCTTTCTGCCTACAAGCAGTACTTC
NA	TRBD1	TRBV6-5	TRBJ1-1	CASSYGQGLKNTEAFF	TGTGCCAGCAGTTACGGACAGGGATTGAAGAACACTGAAGCTTTCTTT
NA	NA	TRBV27	TRBJ1-2	CASSLLAAGGYGYTF	TGTGCCAGCAGTTTGTTAGCCGCGGGAGGCTATGGCTACACCTTC
few	NA	TRBV5-1	TRBJ2-7	CASSLFGGKSYEQYF	TGCGCCAGCAGCTTGTTCGGGGGAAAGTCCTACGAGCAGTACTTC
few	NA	TRBV7-6	TRBJ2-7	CASSLNQGPTYEQYF	TGTGCCAGCAGCTTAAATCAGGGGCCCACCTACGAGCAGTACTTC
NA	TRBD1	TRBV28	TRBJ2-7	CASNDRGIDEQYF	TGTGCCAGCAATGACAGGGGGATCGACGAGCAGTACTTC